This T cell receptor beta chain was found in a study of blood T cell repertoires in COVID-19. Across the whole study: Samples of COVID-19 (acute and convalescent) were obtained from the United States, Italy and Spain.

Under the authors' procedure: Reference gene primer amplification gave estimated nucleated cell counts. Assay used: immunoSEQ multiplex PCR; TCRdb lists only in-frame clones, some missing. That table gives V, J and clone size, and the DNA gave D and trimming. The table shows approximately 190,000 clones, with 80% occurring only once. Germline-derived CDR1 and CDR2 are SGHRS and YFSETQ. CDR3 length: 13 residues. Trimming cost V 6 bases and J 4 bases, with 10 bases left between them. Sequencing was carried out using peripheral blood. V gene TRBV5-1 combines with J gene TRBJ2-2; no definite D call. This TCR derives from a man aged 55 to 70 with acute or convalescent COVID-19. Here the CDR3 reads CASNEAGTGELFF. The DNA of the CDR3 is TGCGCCAGCAATGAGGCTGGCACCGGGGAGCTGTTTTTT.